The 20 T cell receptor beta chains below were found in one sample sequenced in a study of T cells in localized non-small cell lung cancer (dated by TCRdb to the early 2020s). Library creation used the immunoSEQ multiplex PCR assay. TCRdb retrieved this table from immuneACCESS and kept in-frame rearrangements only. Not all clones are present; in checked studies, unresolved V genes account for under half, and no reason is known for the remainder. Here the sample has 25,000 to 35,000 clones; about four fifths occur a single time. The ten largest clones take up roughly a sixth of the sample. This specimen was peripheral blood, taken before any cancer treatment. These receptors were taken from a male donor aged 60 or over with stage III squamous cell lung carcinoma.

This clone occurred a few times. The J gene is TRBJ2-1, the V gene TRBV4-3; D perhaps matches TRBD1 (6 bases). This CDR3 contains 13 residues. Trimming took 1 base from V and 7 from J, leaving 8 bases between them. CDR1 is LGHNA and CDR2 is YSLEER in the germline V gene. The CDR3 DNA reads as TGCGCCAGCAGCCAAGTACAGGGAAATGAGCAGTTCTTC. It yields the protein CASSQVQGNEQFF.

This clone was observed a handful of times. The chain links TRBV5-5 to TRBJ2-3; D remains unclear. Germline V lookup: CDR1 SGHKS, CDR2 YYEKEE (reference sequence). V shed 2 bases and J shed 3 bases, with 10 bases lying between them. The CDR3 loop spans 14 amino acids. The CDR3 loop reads CASSFLKGTDTQYF. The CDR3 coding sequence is TGTGCCAGCAGCTTTTTGAAAGGGACAGATACGCAGTATTTT.

This chain's CDR3 is CASSQAVSSSGANVLTF. The CDR3 DNA follows: TGCGCCAGCAGCCAAGCCGTCTCTAGCTCTGGGGCCAACGTCCTGACTTTC. The chain uses TRBV4-1 and TRBJ2-6, with unresolved D. Germline assignment: CDR1 MGHRA and CDR2 YSYEKL. V was trimmed by 1 base and J by 0 bases, leaving 10 bases between them. The CDR3 is 17 residues long.

CDR3 protein: CASSQERVGLTEAFF. Here the CDR3 DNA reads TGCGCCAGCAGCCAAGAGCGCGTGGGTCTTACTGAAGCTTTCTTT. This chain links TRBV4-3 with TRBJ1-1; no clear D gene. The V end was cut by 0 bases, the J end by 5 bases, with 13 bases between. Germline values: CDR1 LGHNA, CDR2 YSLEER. This CDR3 contains 15 residues.

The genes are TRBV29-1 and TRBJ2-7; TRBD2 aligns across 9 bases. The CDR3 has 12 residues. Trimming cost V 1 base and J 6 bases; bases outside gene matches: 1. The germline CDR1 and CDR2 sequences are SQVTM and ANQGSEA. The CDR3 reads CSVEVAGAEQYF. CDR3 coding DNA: TGCAGCGTTGAAGTAGCGGGGGCCGAGCAGTACTTC.

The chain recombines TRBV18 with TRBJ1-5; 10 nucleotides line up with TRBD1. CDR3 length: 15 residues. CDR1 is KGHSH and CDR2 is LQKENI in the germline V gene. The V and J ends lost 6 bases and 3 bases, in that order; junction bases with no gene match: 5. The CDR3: CASSATGGLNQPQHF. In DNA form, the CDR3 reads TGTGCCAGCTCCGCGACAGGGGGCCTCAATCAGCCCCAGCATTTT.

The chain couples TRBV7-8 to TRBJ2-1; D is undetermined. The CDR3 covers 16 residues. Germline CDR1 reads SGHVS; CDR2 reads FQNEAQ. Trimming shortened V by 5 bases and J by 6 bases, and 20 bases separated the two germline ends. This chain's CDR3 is CASSVVPSRVPNEQFF. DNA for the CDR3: TGTGCCAGCAGCGTAGTCCCGTCACGGGTCCCCAATGAGCAGTTCTTC.

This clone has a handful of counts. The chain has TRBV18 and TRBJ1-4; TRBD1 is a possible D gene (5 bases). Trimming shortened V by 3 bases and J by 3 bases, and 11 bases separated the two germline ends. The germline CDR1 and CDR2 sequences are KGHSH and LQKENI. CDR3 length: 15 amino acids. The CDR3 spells CASSPRGGANEKLFF. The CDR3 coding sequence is TGTGCCAGCTCACCCCGGGGAGGGGCTAATGAAAAACTGTTTTTT. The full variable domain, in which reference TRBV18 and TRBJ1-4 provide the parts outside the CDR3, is NAGVMQNPRHLVRRRGQEARLRCSPMKGHSHVYWYRQLPEEGLKFMVYLQKENIIDESGMPKERFSAEFPKEGPSILRIQQVVRGDSAAYFCASSPRGGANEKLFFGSGTQLSVL.

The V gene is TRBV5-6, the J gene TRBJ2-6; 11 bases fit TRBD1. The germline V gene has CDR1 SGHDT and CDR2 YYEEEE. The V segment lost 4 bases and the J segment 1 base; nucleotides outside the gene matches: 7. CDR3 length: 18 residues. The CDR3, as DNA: TGTGCCAGCAGCCCCGGACAGGGGGCGCTTTCTGGGGCCAACGTCCTGACTTTC. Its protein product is CASSPGQGALSGANVLTF.

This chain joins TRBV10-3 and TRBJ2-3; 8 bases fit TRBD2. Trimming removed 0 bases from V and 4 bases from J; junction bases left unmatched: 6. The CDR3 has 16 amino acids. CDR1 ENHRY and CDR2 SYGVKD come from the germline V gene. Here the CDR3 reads CAISESKAGVADTQYF. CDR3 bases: TGTGCCATCAGTGAGTCAAAAGCGGGGGTTGCAGATACGCAGTATTTT.

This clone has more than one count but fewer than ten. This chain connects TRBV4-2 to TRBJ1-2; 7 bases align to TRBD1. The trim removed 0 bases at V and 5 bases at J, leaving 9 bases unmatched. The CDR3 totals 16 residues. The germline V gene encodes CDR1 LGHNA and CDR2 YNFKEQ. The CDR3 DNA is TGTGCCAGCAGCCAAGATATGGGGACAGCTCAGTATGGCTACACCTTC. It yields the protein CASSQDMGTAQYGYTF.

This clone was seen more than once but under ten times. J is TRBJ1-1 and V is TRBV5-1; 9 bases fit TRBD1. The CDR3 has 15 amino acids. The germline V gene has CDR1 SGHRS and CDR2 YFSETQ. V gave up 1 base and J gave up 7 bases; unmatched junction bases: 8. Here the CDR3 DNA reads TGCGCCAGCAGCTTGCCGGACAGGGGAGGCCTTGAAGCTTTCTTT. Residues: CASSLPDRGGLEAFF.

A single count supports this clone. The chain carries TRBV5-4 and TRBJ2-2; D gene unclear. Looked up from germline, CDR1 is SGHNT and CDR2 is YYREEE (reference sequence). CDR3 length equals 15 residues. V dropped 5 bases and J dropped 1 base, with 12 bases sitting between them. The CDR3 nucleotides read TGTGCCAGCAGGGAGAAGCCTCTGAACACCGGGGAGCTGTTTTTT. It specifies CASREKPLNTGELFF.

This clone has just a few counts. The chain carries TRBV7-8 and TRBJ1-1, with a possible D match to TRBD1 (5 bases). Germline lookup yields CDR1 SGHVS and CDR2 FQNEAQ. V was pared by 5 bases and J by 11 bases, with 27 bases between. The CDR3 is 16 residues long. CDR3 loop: CASSPGGIGAGLGAFF. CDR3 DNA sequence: TGTGCCAGCAGCCCCGGGGGGATTGGAGCGGGATTGGGTGCTTTCTTT.

The CDR3 here is CASSVGQNYEQYF. CDR3 in DNA: TGTGCCAGCAGTGTTGGACAGAACTACGAGCAGTACTTC. The rearrangement links TRBV28 to TRBJ2-7, with D perhaps TRBD1 (6 bases). V gave up 5 bases and J gave up 3 bases, with 11 bases separating them. Germline CDR1 MDHEN, CDR2 SYDVKM. The CDR3 has 13 amino acids.

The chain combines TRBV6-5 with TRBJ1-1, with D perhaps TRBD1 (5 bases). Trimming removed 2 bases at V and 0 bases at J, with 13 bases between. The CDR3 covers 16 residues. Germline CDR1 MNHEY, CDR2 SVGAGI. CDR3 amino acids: CASSYGAGSMNTEAFF. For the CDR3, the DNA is TGTGCCAGCAGTTACGGGGCGGGCAGCATGAACACTGAAGCTTTCTTT.

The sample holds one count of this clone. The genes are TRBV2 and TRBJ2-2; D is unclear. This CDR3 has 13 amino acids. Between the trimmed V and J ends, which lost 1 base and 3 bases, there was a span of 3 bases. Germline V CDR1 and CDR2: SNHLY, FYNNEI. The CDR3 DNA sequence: TGTGCCAGCAGTGAAGAACACACCGGGGAGCTGTTTTTT. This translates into CASSEEHTGELFF.

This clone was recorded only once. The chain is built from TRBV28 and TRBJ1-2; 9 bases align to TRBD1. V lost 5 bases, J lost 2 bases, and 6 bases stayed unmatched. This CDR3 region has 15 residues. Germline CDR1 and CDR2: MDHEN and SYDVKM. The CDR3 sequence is CASSPNRGRNYGYTF. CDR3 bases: TGTGCCAGCAGTCCTAACAGGGGGCGCAACTATGGCTACACCTTC.

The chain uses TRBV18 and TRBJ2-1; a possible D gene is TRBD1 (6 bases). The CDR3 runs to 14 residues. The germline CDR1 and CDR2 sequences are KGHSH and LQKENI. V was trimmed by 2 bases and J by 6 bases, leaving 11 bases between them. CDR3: CASSPISGANEQFF. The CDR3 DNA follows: TGTGCCAGCTCACCAATATCAGGGGCCAATGAGCAGTTCTTC.

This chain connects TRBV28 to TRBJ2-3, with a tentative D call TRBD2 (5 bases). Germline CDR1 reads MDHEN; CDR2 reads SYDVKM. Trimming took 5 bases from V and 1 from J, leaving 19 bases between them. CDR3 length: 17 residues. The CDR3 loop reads CASSRPLTRGGTDTQYF. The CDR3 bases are TGTGCCAGCAGTAGACCACTGACCCGGGGAGGCACAGATACGCAGTATTTT.